This T cell receptor beta chain was recorded in a study of T cell responses to AZD1222 COVID-19 vaccine. Across the study: Second-dose intervals of approximately 4 or approximately 12 weeks were pooled.

Concerning this clone: Its antigen is unknown.

V lost 11 bases to trimming and J lost 6 bases, with 17 bases between them. CDR3 size: 14 residues. The germline V gene has CDR1 SNHLY and CDR2 FYNNEI. Notes on the study in general: Most donors were white British, females outnumbered males, and clonal diversity was possibly underestimated.

Repertoires were generated with immunoSEQ multiplex PCR, while TCRdb's copy carries only in-frame clones and drops some. The table records 150,000 to 200,000 clones, around 94% of them present only once. This rearrangement joins TRBV2 to TRBJ1-6, with unresolved D. The TCR comes from an adult in good health. The source was peripheral blood, collected on day 0 of AZD1222 vaccination. The CDR3 nucleotides are TGTGCCTTTCAAGCAGGACGGACTAATTCACCCCTCCACTTT. Its protein is CAFQAGRTNSPLHF.